The 2 T cell receptor beta chains in this list originate from one sample, sequenced in a study of blood T cell repertoires in COVID-19 (dated by TCRdb to 2020 to 2021). Preparation of the library involved the immunoSEQ multiplex PCR assay. Imported from immuneACCESS, the table was reduced by TCRdb to in-frame sequences with V and J called. These copies leave out some clones; in studies compared against another copy, an unresolved V gene accounts for under half, and the cause of the remainder is not known. Recorded for this sample are about 320,000 clones; 85% of them occurred a single time. Of the sample, over 1.5% falls within the top ten clones. The sample was PBMCs or T cells enriched from blood (not recorded which). These receptors were obtained from a woman between 25 and 40 years old who had been exposed to COVID-19.

V usage is TRBV27 and J usage is TRBJ2-7; 9 bases match TRBD2. V shed 2 bases and J 4 bases; nucleotides not matched to a gene: 6. CDR1 is MNHEY, CDR2 SMNVEV, per germline (reference sequence). The CDR3 covers 15 residues. The chain's CDR3 is CASSLKAGGQYEQYF. CDR3 coding DNA: TGTGCCAGCAGTTTAAAGGCGGGGGGGCAATACGAGCAGTACTTC.

This clone turned up a few times. The chain has TRBV14 and TRBJ1-6; 10 bases are a match to TRBD1. The ends lost 5 bases at V and 10 bases at J; junction bases unmatched: 8. Germline loops: CDR1 SGHDN, CDR2 FVKESK. The CDR3 spans 15 residues. In nucleotides, the CDR3 is TGTGCCAGCAGCGGCCGGGACAGGGGACGATCACCCCTCCACTTT. It is translated as CASSGRDRGRSPLHF.